Sequencing of this T cell receptor (beta chain) was carried out in a study of PD-L1 blockade in urothelial cancer. Time point: pretreatment peripheral blood. The study's findings and limits: Tumor-associated clones in the blood of durable-benefit patients grew more at 3 weeks.

The CDR3 is made up of 11 amino acids. The germline V gene has CDR1 MNHEY and CDR2 SMNVEV (reference sequence). V lost 6 bases to trimming and J lost 5 bases, with 8 bases between them. Repertoires were generated with immunoSEQ multiplex PCR, while TCRdb's copy carries only in-frame clones and drops some. The sample includes roughly 51,000 clones, more than 65% seen only once; the top ten take more than 9%. Regarding this clone: No antigen is known for it.

This sequence originates from a man in his 70s with urothelial cancer. The chain joins TRBV27 to TRBJ2-7; D call uncertain. Material: PBMCs, obtained around atezolizumab (anti-PD-L1) treatment. CDR3 amino acids: CASRELDEQYF. CDR3 bases: TGTGCCAGCAGAGAACTCGACGAGCAGTACTTC.